These T cell receptor beta chains were read from a single sample in a study of human T cells and chemical hapten exposure. TCRdb reprocessed the RACE reads via MiXCR and lists one record per CDR3 protein. Of about 85,000 distinct CDR3 sequences detected, more than 9% appear once; the ten largest clones hold roughly 1.6%. The sequences come from whole blood, collected in connection with sensitization to the hapten diphenylcyclopropenone (DPC). The receptors originated from a man between 18 and 35 years old with alopecia areata. Some clones in this sample may be carry-over from other donors' samples. Both conserved end residues are part of each CDR3. A D gene is named only where the DNA matches it firmly. Clone size, where shown, is once, few, many, or a class for clones that have expanded.

TRBJ2-3 many TRBV2 TRBD2 TGTGCCAGCGGGGAATTAGCGGGAGATACGCAGTATTTT CASGELAGDTQYF
TRBJ2-1 few TRBV6-4 TRBD1 TGTGCCAGCAGACAAAATCCCGGGACAGGGTTCAATGAGCAGTTCTTC CASRQNPGTGFNEQFF
TRBJ1-4 many TRBV20-1 TRBD1 TGCAGTGTAAGATCGGGACAGCTAGCTAATGAAAAACTGTTTTTT CSVRSGQLANEKLFF
TRBJ2-1 NA TRBV3-2 NA TGTGCCAGCAGCCCGCGGGGTCAACATCGGTACAATGAGCAGTTCTTC CASSPRGQHRYNEQFF
TRBJ2-5 NA TRBV11-2 NA TGTGCCAGCAGCACGTACAAAGAGACCCAGTACTTC CASSTYKETQYF
TRBJ1-1 many TRBV7-9 NA TGTGCCAGCAGCTCCTCCTTTCGGGCTTTTCCGAACACTGAAGCTTTCTTT CASSSSFRAFPNTEAFF
TRBJ2-1 few TRBV20-1 NA TGCAGTGCTAGAAGCCCGGAGGGATACAATGAGCAGTTCTTC CSARSPEGYNEQFF
TRBJ2-7 few TRBV7-8 NA TGTGCCAGCAGCTTAGATCCGGGAACCCACGAGCAGTACTTC CASSLDPGTHEQYF
TRBJ2-7 NA TRBV29-1 NA TGCAGCGTTGTACCCGGGACCTACGAGCAGTACTTC CSVVPGTYEQYF
TRBJ2-6 many TRBV7-8 NA TGTGCCAGCAGCTTATTCGTCTCTGGGGCCAACGTCCTGACTTTC CASSLFVSGANVLTF
TRBJ1-2 NA TRBV28 NA TGTGCCAGCAAGGTCCCCGAAATTACCAGCACCTATGGCTACACCTTC CASKVPEITSTYGYTF
TRBJ1-4 few TRBV11-2 NA TGTGCCAGCAGCTTCCGGCAAAGGGAAAAACTGTTTTTT CASSFRQREKLFF
TRBJ2-7 few TRBV18 TRBD2 TGTGCCAGCTCACCACCGGGACTAGCGGGGGGCCGCTACGAGCAGTACTTC CASSPPGLAGGRYEQYF
TRBJ1-3 NA TRBV7-8 NA TGTGCCAGCAGCTTAGATCCGGGCGCGAGCTCTGGAAACACCATATATTTT CASSLDPGASSGNTIYF
TRBJ1-5 few TRBV7-9 NA TGTGCCAGCAGCTTAGGATCCTACGGTAGCAATCAGCCCCAGCATTTT CASSLGSYGSNQPQHF
TRBJ2-7 many TRBV21-1 NA TGTGCCAGCAGCAAAAATCAACGGTTCCGGCTACACACCCCATCCCTACGAGGGCAGTACTTC CASSKNQRFRLHTPSLRGQYF
TRBJ1-4 many TRBV6-5 NA TGTGCCAGCAGTTACTCTGGCAGAAATAATGAAAAACTGTTTTTT CASSYSGRNNEKLFF
TRBJ2-5 NA TRBV29-1 NA TGCAGCGTTGAGGGTATGGCAGGTACTTCAGAGACCCAGTACTTC CSVEGMAGTSETQYF
TRBJ2-1 NA TRBV9 NA TGTGCCAGCAGCGATACCGGGACGGACAATGAGCAGTTCTTC CASSDTGTDNEQFF
TRBJ2-6 many TRBV12-3/TRBV12-4 NA TGTGCCAGCAGTCCACAGACAGGCTCTGGGGCCAACGTCCTGACTTTC CASSPQTGSGANVLTF
TRBJ2-3 many TRBV12-3/TRBV12-4 NA TGTGCCAGCGGGCGAGCACCAAACAAGTATTTT CASGRAPNKYF
TRBJ2-1 NA TRBV20-1 TRBD2 TGCAGTGCTAGAGATAACCAGCGGGGGTACAATGAGCAGTTCTTC CSARDNQRGYNEQFF
TRBJ2-7 few TRBV4-3 NA TGCGCCAGCAGCCAATTCGAAGGCCAGCTCTACGAGCAGTACTTC CASSQFEGQLYEQYF
TRBJ2-2 NA TRBV6-6 TRBD2 TGTGCCAGCAGTTCTAAGGGGAGGGACGGGCGGAACGGGGAGCTGTTTTTT CASSSKGRDGRNGELFF
TRBJ2-3 few TRBV19 NA TGTGCCAGTAGTATCGGGGACATTCAGGATACGCAGTATTTT CASSIGDIQDTQYF
TRBJ2-7 many TRBV4-3 NA TGCGCCAGCAGCCAAGCGGGTAGCGAGGCCTACGAGCAGTACTTC CASSQAGSEAYEQYF
TRBJ2-5 many TRBV11-2 NA TGTGCCAGCAGCATTGAAGGAGAGACCCAGTACTTC CASSIEGETQYF
TRBJ2-5 few TRBV19 TRBD2 TGTGCCAGTAGTAACCGACTAGCTAGAGAGACCCAGTACTTC CASSNRLARETQYF
TRBJ1-1 NA TRBV27 NA TGTGCCAGCAGTAGGGGGATTTATCGCTCTGAGGACACTGAAGCTTTCTTT CASSRGIYRSEDTEAFF
TRBJ1-2 NA TRBV7-2 NA TGTGCCAGCAGCTTAGAACAGGGTTGGTATGGCTACACCTTC CASSLEQGWYGYTF
TRBJ2-2 NA TRBV7-9 NA TGTGCCAGCAGCGAAGGCACGGGCTGGGCCGGGGAGCTGTTTTTT CASSEGTGWAGELFF
TRBJ2-1 NA TRBV4-3 NA TGCGCCAGCAGCCAGACGGGCAATGAGCAGTTCTTC CASSQTGNEQFF
TRBJ1-5 few TRBV20-1 NA TGCAGTGCTAGAGGTGGGGGGCAGCCCCAGCATTTT CSARGGGQPQHF
TRBJ1-5 many TRBV6-2/TRBV6-3 NA TGTGCCAGCAGTTTGGGGGTAGAGGTTCAGCCCCAGCATTTT CASSLGVEVQPQHF
TRBJ1-2 NA TRBV6-2/TRBV6-3 NA TGTGCCTCCAGGGAGGGGTTCTATGGCTACACCTTC CASREGFYGYTF
TRBJ2-3 NA TRBV7-3 NA TGTGCCAGCAGCTTAATAAGGGGGGCTGGGAGAGATACGCAGTATTTT CASSLIRGAGRDTQYF
TRBJ2-3 many TRBV15 TRBD1 TGTGCCACCAGCACGCCGATAGACAGGGGTGATACGCAGTATTTT CATSTPIDRGDTQYF